This T cell receptor beta chain was documented in a study of T cell responses to AZD1222 COVID-19 vaccine. The ends were cut back, 4 bases at V and 0 bases at J, with 10 bases in the middle. The CDR3 totals 13 residues. CDR1 is SQVTM and CDR2 is ANQGSEA in the germline V gene. In the case of this clone: Its antigen is unknown.

Using immunoSEQ multiplex PCR, the repertoire was profiled, and TCRdb retains in-frame clones only, with some absent. This table holds about 110,000 clones, about nine tenths found once. The study, taken as a whole, reports: Most donors were white British and more were female, and clonal diversity was possibly underestimated.

The rearrangement joins TRBV29-1 to TRBJ2-7; no definite D call. This specimen was peripheral blood, taken on day 0 of AZD1222 vaccination. This sequence originates from an adult in good health. CDR3 nucleotide sequence: TGCAGCGTTGTTAGACACGACTCCTACGAGCAGTACTTC. Its protein product is CSVVRHDSYEQYF.